The 5 T cell receptor beta chains listed next were all sequenced from one sample in a study of CD8 T cells in ankylosing spondylitis. TCRdb analysed the 5' RACE reads with MiXCR anew, one entry per CDR3 protein. There are over 110,000 distinct CDR3 sequences in the sample; roughly 7.7% occur only once, and about 7.1% lies in the top ten. The sequencing sample was made of synovial fluid, either unsorted or a sorted T cell fraction (not recorded which). These receptor sequences come from a male donor with ankylosing spondylitis.

In this sample, this clonotype turned up many times. The V call is TRBV19, the J call TRBJ2-7; TRBD1 is a possible D gene (6 bases). Germline V lookup: CDR1 LNHDA, CDR2 SQIVND (reference sequence). V lost 3 bases and J 3 bases, leaving 12 bases between the germline ends. This CDR3 region has 14 residues. This chain's CDR3 is CASSIPGDIYEQYF. In nucleotides, the CDR3 is TGTGCCAGTAGTATCCCAGGGGACATCTACGAGCAGTACTTC. Supplemented by reference TRBV19 and TRBJ2-7, the full variable domain reads DGGITQSPKYLFRKEGQNVTLSCEQNLNHDAMYWYRQDPGQGLRLIYYSQIVNDFQKGDIAEGYSVSREKKESFPLTVTSAQKNPTAFYLCASSIPGDIYEQYFGPGTRLTVT.

At least ten counts were recorded for this clonotype. The chain's CDR3 is CASSQLDRDYEQYF. The CDR3 coding sequence is TGTGCCAGCAGCCAACTGGACAGGGACTACGAGCAGTACTTC. The rearrangement links TRBV4-2 to TRBJ2-7; TRBD1 aligns across 8 bases. This CDR3 has 14 residues. The J segment lost 3 bases and the V segment lost 2 bases, leaving 3 bases of the junction unmatched. Per germline, CDR1 LGHNA and CDR2 YNFKEQ.

This clonotype was counted a few times. The CDR3 bases are TGTGCCAGCAGTTTCTCCCCAAGCTCTGGGGCCAACGTCCTGACTTTC. Residues: CASSFSPSSGANVLTF. The chain couples TRBV12-3 or TRBV12-4 to TRBJ2-6, with D uncertain. V was clipped by 3 bases and J by 0 bases, with 9 bases between them. This CDR3 region has 16 residues.

This clonotype appeared many times. The chain links TRBV5-6 to TRBJ2-5; TRBD2 aligns across 9 bases. This CDR3 region has 17 residues. The V segment lost 1 base and the J segment 2 bases; nucleotides outside the gene matches: 9. Germline values: CDR1 SGHDT, CDR2 YYEEEE. The CDR3 coding sequence is TGTGCCAGCAGCTTGTTGGTAGCGGGGGTCAGACAAGAGACCCAGTACTTC. This gives the protein CASSLLVAGVRQETQYF.

Many counts were recorded for this clonotype. For the CDR3, the DNA is TGTGCCAGCACCGCAGACAGGCTCAGACCCCTCCACTTT. Translation gives CASTADRLRPLHF. V and J are TRBV6-6 and TRBJ1-6; perhaps TRBD1 as D (6 bases). This CDR3 has 13 residues. Germline V CDR1 and CDR2: MNHNY, SVGAGI (reference sequence). Trimming took off 7 bases at V and 12 bases at J, with 16 bases between the two ends.